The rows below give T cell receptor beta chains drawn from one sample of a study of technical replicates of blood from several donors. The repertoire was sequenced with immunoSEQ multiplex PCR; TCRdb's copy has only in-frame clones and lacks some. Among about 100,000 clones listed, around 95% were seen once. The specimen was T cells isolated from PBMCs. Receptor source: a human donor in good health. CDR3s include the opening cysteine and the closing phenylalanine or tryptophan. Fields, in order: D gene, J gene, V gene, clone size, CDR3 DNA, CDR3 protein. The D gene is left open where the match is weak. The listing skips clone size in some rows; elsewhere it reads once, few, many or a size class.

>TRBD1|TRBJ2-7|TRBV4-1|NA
TGCGCCAGCAGCCCCTATCTCGGACAGGCTACCTACGAGCAGTACTTC
CASSPYLGQATYEQYF
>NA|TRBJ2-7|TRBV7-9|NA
TGTGCCAGCAGCTTAACTCAGGGTAAGGACTACGAGCAGTACTTC
CASSLTQGKDYEQYF
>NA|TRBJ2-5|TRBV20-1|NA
TGCAGTGTAGGCGGCCAAGAGACCCAGTACTTC
CSVGGQETQYF
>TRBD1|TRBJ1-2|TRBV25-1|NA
TGTGCCAGCAACAGGGGAGGATATGGCTACACCTTC
CASNRGGYGYTF
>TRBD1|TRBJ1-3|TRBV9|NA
TGTGCCAGCAGCGCCACAGGGGAGGCTGGAAACACCATATATTTT
CASSATGEAGNTIYF
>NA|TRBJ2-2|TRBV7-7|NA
TGTGCTAGCAGCCGGATTGACATGAACACCGGGGAGCTGTTTTTT
CASSRIDMNTGELFF
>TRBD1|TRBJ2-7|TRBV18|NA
TGTGCCAGCTCAGCCGGGACAGACCACGAGCAGTACTTC
CASSAGTDHEQYF
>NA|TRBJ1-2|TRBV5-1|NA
TGCGCCAGCAGCTTGCACCATGACAGACTCTATGGCTACACCTTC
CASSLHHDRLYGYTF
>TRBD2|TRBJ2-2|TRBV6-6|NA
TGTGCCAGCAGTTACGGGGTAGCGGGACACACCGGGGAGCTGTTTTTT
CASSYGVAGHTGELFF
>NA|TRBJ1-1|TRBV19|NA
TGTGCCAGTAGTGCGACAATTAACACTGAAGCTTTCTTT
CASSATINTEAFF
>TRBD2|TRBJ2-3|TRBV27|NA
TGTGCCAGCGGATCGACTAGCGGGGGCCCGCAGTATTTT
CASGSTSGGPQYF
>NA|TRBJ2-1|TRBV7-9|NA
TGTGCCAGCAGCTCTACGAATGTGGCCTACAATGAGCAGTTCTTC
CASSSTNVAYNEQFF
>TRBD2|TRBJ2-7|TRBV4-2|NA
TGTGCCAGCAGCCAACTTACTAGCGGGAGTTACGAGCAGTACTTC
CASSQLTSGSYEQYF
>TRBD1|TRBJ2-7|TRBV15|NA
TGTGCCACCACGGGACAGGGGGCCTACGAGCAGTACTTC
CATTGQGAYEQYF
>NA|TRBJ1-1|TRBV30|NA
TGTGCCTGGAGTGTACTTTTGGGCAACGCTTTCTTT
CAWSVLLGNAFF
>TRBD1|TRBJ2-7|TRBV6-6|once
TGTGCCAGCAGCCCCGGGACAGGGATGTACGAGCAGTACTTC
CASSPGTGMYEQYF
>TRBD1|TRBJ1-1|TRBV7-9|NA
TGTGCCAGCATCACCCGGAGACAGGGGGGGACTGAAGCTTTCTTT
CASITRRQGGTEAFF
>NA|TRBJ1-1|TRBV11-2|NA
TGTGCCAGCAGCCCCTTAATACTGCGGGACACTGAAGCTTTCTTT
CASSPLILRDTEAFF
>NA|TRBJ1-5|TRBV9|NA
TGTGCCAGCAGCCCCGAGGGCCAACCCAATCAGCCCCAGCATTTT
CASSPEGQPNQPQHF
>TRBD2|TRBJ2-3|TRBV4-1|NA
TGCGCCAGCAGCCAACTAGCGGGCCCTAGGGGCACAGATACGCAGTATTTT
CASSQLAGPRGTDTQYF
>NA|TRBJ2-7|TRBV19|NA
TGTGCCAGTAGTCGGGACTGGGGGTACGAGCAGTACTTC
CASSRDWGYEQYF
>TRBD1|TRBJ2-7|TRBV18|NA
TGTGCCAGCTCAGGGACAGTAACCTACGAGCAGTACTTC
CASSGTVTYEQYF
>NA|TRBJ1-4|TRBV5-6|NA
TGTGCCAGCAGTCCTCAGGGGCTCTATGAAAAACTGTTTTTT
CASSPQGLYEKLFF
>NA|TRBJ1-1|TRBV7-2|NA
TGTGCCAGCAGCTTATCCAGCGGACTGAACACTGAAGCTTTCTTT
CASSLSSGLNTEAFF
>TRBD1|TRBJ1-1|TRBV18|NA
TGTGCCAGCTCCCCAGGGGGCACGGAAAAGGAGGCTTTCTTT
CASSPGGTEKEAFF
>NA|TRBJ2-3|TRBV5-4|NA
TGTGCCAGCAGCTTACCGGGGGAAACAGATACGCAGTATTTT
CASSLPGETDTQYF
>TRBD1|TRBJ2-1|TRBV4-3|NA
TGCGCCAGCAGCTGGAAGACAGGGATCTCCTACAATGAGCAGTTCTTC
CASSWKTGISYNEQFF
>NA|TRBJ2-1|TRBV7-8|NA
TGTGCCAGCAGCTTAGCTCTCGGCTCCTACAATGAGCAGTTCTTC
CASSLALGSYNEQFF
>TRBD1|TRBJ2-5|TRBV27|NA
TGTGCCAGCAGTTTTCCAGGGGGCGTTGGGACCCAGTACTTC
CASSFPGGVGTQYF
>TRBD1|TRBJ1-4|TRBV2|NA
TGTGCCAGCAGACGACAGGGGCAAGATAATGAAAAACTGTTTTTT
CASRRQGQDNEKLFF
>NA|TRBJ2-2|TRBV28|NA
TGTGCCAGCAGGGTCAAACGGGACTTACTCACCGGGGAGCTGTTTTTT
CASRVKRDLLTGELFF
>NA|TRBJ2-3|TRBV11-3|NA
TGTGCCAGCAGCTTGGGCCCCACAGATACGCAGTATTTT
CASSLGPTDTQYF
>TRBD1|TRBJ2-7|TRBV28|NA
TGTGCCAGCACCAAGACAGGGATCTACGAGCAGTACTTC
CASTKTGIYEQYF
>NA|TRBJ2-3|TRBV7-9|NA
TGTGCCAGCAGCTGGATTATAGCGGTTCTCCACACAGATACGCAGTATTTT
CASSWIIAVLHTDTQYF
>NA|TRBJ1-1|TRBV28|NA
TGTGCCAGCAGGGGCAGGGGCACAGTCGGCACTGAAGCTTTCTTT
CASRGRGTVGTEAFF
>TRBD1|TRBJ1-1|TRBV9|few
TGTGCCAGCAGCGTAGGTATAGGGGACAGGGAAGACACTGAAGCTTTCTTT
CASSVGIGDREDTEAFF
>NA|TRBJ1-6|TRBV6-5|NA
TGTGCCAGCAGTTACAACCTGTATCGAGGATCACCCCTCCACTTT
CASSYNLYRGSPLHF
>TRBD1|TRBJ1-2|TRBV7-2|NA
TGTGCCAGCAGCTTGAGACAGGGGCTTGACTACACCTTC
CASSLRQGLDYTF
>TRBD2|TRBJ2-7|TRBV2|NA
TGTGCCAACTCGATCGGGGGGGAGCAGTACTTC
CANSIGGEQYF
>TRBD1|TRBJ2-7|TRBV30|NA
TGTGCCTGGAGTCATATCGGGACAGGGGCCTACGAGCAGTACTTC
CAWSHIGTGAYEQYF
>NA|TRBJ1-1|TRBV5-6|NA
TGTGCCAGCAACCTGGCGGGTAACACTGAAGCTTTCTTT
CASNLAGNTEAFF
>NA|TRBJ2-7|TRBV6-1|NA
TGTGCCAGCTTCCTATACGAGCAGTACTTC
CASFLYEQYF
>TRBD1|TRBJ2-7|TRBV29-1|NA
TGCAGCGTTACCCCCGGACAGGCGTCCTACGAGCAGTACTTC
CSVTPGQASYEQYF
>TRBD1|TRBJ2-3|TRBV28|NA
TGTGCCAGCAGTTTAAACCCCAAGCAGGGGGCGGGGAGAACAGATACGCAGTATTTT
CASSLNPKQGAGRTDTQYF
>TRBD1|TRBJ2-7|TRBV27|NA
TGTGCCAGCAGTCTCAGGGGGTACGAGCAGTACTTC
CASSLRGYEQYF
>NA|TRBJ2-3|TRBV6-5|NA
TGTGCCAGCAGTTGGGACATAAGCTCAGATACGCAGTATTTT
CASSWDISSDTQYF
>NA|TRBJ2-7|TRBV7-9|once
TGTGCCAGCATGGGCAGCTACGAGCAGTACTTC
CASMGSYEQYF
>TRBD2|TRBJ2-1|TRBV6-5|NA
TGTGCCAGCAGTAGTAGCGGGATTGAGCAGTTCTTC
CASSSSGIEQFF
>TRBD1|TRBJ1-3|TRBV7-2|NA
TGTGCCAGCAGCAACAGGGGGCTTGAAAACACCATATATTTT
CASSNRGLENTIYF
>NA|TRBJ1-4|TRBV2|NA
TGTGCCAGCAGTGGCGGGGGTGATGAAAAACTGTTTTTT
CASSGGGDEKLFF
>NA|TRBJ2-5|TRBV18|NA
TGTGCCAGCTCAGATCTCCGGGACTCCCAAGAGACCCAGTACTTC
CASSDLRDSQETQYF
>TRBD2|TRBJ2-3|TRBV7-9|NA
TGTGCCAGCAGCTTAAATCCGGGAGGGACCACAGATACGCAGTATTTT
CASSLNPGGTTDTQYF
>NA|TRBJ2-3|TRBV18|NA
TGTGCCAGCTCACCCTCCCGAGGCACAGATACGCAGTATTTT
CASSPSRGTDTQYF
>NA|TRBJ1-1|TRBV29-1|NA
TGCAGTGCTAACCCTTGGGAAGACAGTAATAATAACACTGAAGCTTTCTTT
CSANPWEDSNNNTEAFF
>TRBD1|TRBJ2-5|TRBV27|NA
TGTGCCAGCAGTTTCAGGGGGATTGGGGAGACCCAGTACTTC
CASSFRGIGETQYF
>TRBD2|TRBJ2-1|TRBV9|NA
TGTGCCAGCAGCGTAGCAGCGGGACTGGTTAATGAGCAGTTCTTC
CASSVAAGLVNEQFF
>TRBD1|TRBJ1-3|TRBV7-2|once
TGTGCCAGCAGCTTATATAGGCAGGGGGCTGGAAACACCATATATTTT
CASSLYRQGAGNTIYF
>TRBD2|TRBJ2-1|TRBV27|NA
TGTGCCAGCACCACAAAGCGGGAGGGCCGGGACGGGGGAAGGAGCAATGAGCAGTTCTTC
CASTTKREGRDGGRSNEQFF
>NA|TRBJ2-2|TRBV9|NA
TGTGCCAGCAGCCCATCGAACACCGGGGAGCTGTTTTTT
CASSPSNTGELFF